Detailed here is one TCR beta chain. What it binds is not known. A much more abundant neighbour one base away suggests this may be a read error. The CDR3 consists of 15 residues. Looked up from germline, CDR1 is MNHEY and CDR2 is SVGAGI. This sample was included in a study of blood T cells in healthy people across ages. Notes on the study in general: Higher diversity, along with more naive CD4+ cells, distinguished long-lived donors from aged donors.

PCR was performed a second time for about 6 to 11 cycles using a sample-barcoded 5' primer and a J-beta primer mix. A single record per CDR3 protein comes from TCRdb applying MiXCR to the 5' RACE reads. The repertoire includes around 990,000 distinct CDR3 sequences, 35% to 40% of them detected once, and 13% sits in the top ten. Source material: blood. The source of this sequence is a man aged 18 to 29 in good health. This chain joins TRBV6-5 and TRBJ2-1; TRBD1 matches at 8 bases. CDR3 residues: CAGSYSGDRFYEQFF. DNA for the CDR3: TGTGCCGGCAGTTACTCGGGGGACAGGTTCTATGAGCAGTTCTTC.